The clone carrying this TCR beta chain was detected only a few times. Its antigen remains unidentified. These data originate in a study of follicular helper T cells after annual influenza vaccination. Study-level findings and limits: ICOS+CD38+ cTfh clonality change tracked circulating plasmablast frequency change. Day 7 ICOS+CD38+ clones later appeared mostly in ICOS-CD38- cTfh.

Assay used: immunoSEQ multiplex PCR; TCRdb lists only in-frame clones, some missing. The data show thousands of clones, with around nine tenths seen just once and approximately 0.7% held by the top ten. Time point defined: 2015-2016 season, 7 days after influenza vaccination. Community-dwelling subjects without influenza vaccination in the prior 6 months were enrolled. Each time point used about 35 to 100 mL of blood. Germline V gene data show CDR1 as LGHNT and CDR2 as FRNRAP. With 1 base removed from V and 4 bases from J, the gap between germline ends came to 17 bases. The CDR3 is made up of 17 amino acids.

This specimen was CXCR5+ CD38- circulating T follicular helper cells from blood, taken 7 days after influenza vaccination. Subset in this sample: circulating Tfh, non-naive CD4+CXCR5+PD-1+ (ICOS+CD38+ or ICOS-CD38-). The chain uses TRBV12-5 and TRBJ2-1, with D perhaps given as TRBD1 or TRBD2 (5 bases each). This clonotype originated in an adult who received the influenza vaccine. In DNA form, the CDR3 reads TGTGCTAGTGGTTTGGGTGTCAGGGCCGGGGTGTACAATGAGCAGTTCTTC. This codes for CASGLGVRAGVYNEQFF.